Each of the 10 T cell receptor beta chains below was sequenced from the same sample in a study of blood T cell repertoires in COVID-19. Profiling relied on immunoSEQ multiplex PCR, and the TCRdb table lists in-frame clones only, not all of them. The sample includes 150,000 to 200,000 clones, around 86% of them seen just once. Sequenced: peripheral blood. The origin of the receptors is a man aged 35-49 years with active or convalescent COVID-19.

The DNA for the CDR3 is TGTGCCAGCAGCCAAGTTGACACCTACGAGCAGTACTTC. Residues: CASSQVDTYEQYF. The chain recombines TRBV3-1 (or the pseudogene TRBV3-2) with TRBJ2-7, with D unclear. The CDR3 is 13 residues long. The germline V and J ends were trimmed by 1 base and 2 bases, with 6 bases remaining between them. Germline lookup yields CDR1 LGHDT and CDR2 YNNKEL (reference sequence).

The chain uses TRBV11-2 and TRBJ2-2; TRBD1 is a possible D gene (6 bases). V gave up 5 bases and J gave up 3 bases, with 16 bases separating them. The CDR3 totals 16 residues. Germline V lookup: CDR1 SGHAT, CDR2 FQNNGV. CDR3 amino acids: CASSELQGFDTGELFF. CDR3 sequence (DNA): TGTGCCAGCAGCGAATTACAGGGTTTTGACACCGGGGAGCTGTTTTTT.

This clone was found a few times. The V and J genes are TRBV18 and TRBJ1-3; D is unresolved. V shed 3 bases and J shed 1 base, with 13 bases lying between them. Germline CDR1 is KGHSH and CDR2 is LQKENI. The CDR3 sequence is 16 residues long. The CDR3 sequence is CASSPERQISGNTIYF. CDR3 nucleotide sequence: TGTGCCAGCTCACCGGAGAGGCAGATATCTGGAAACACCATATATTTT.

This chain uses TRBV27 with TRBJ1-1; the D gene is possibly TRBD1 (6 bases). The germline V gene encodes CDR1 MNHEY and CDR2 SMNVEV (reference sequence). This CDR3 is built from 14 residues. V was cut by 5 bases and J by 4 bases, with 14 bases left in between. This CDR3 reads CASSTLLGGTEAFF. CDR3 DNA sequence: TGTGCCAGCAGTACCTTGTTAGGGGGCACTGAAGCTTTCTTT.

The V and J genes are TRBV16 and TRBJ1-5; a weak D match, TRBD1 (6 bases). Per germline, CDR1 KGHSY and CDR2 FQNENV. CDR3 length: 14 residues. Trimming removed 2 bases from V and 8 bases from J, with 13 bases in between. The chain's CDR3 is CASSQVLGAKPQHF. DNA for the CDR3: TGTGCCAGCAGCCAAGTTTTGGGGGCGAAGCCCCAGCATTTT.

The chain is built from TRBV9 and TRBJ2-7; D gene unclear. Germline lookup yields CDR1 SGDLS and CDR2 YYNGEE. The CDR3 is 16 residues long. Trimming shortened V by 4 bases and J by 4 bases, and 21 bases separated the two germline ends. The CDR3 spells CASSPTPRHGFYEQYF. In DNA form, the CDR3 reads TGTGCCAGCAGCCCAACTCCGAGACACGGATTTTACGAGCAGTACTTC.

The chain combines TRBV29-1 with TRBJ2-1, with 10 bases identical to TRBD1. The CDR3 has 13 residues. J was trimmed by 15 bases and V by 0 bases; bases with no gene match: 8. Germline V CDR1 and CDR2: SQVTM, ANQGSEA. CDR3 region: CSVEERQGARAFF. The CDR3 DNA sequence: TGCAGCGTTGAAGAAAGACAGGGGGCAAGGGCGTTCTTC.

The CDR3 bases are TGCGCCAGCAGCCAAGACCGGTGGGGGGGCTATAATTCACCCCTCCACTTT. Translation: CASSQDRWGGYNSPLHF. This rearrangement joins TRBV4-3 to TRBJ1-6, with D perhaps matching TRBD1 (5 bases). The CDR3 runs 17 residues. Trimming removed 0 bases from V and 3 bases from J, with 12 bases in between. CDR1 and CDR2 (germline): LGHNA, YSLEER.

This chain joins TRBV29-1 and TRBJ2-5; maybe TRBD1 (6 bases). This CDR3 has 13 residues. The germline gives CDR1 SQVTM, CDR2 ANQGSEA. The CDR3 loop reads CSALDRSQETQYF. The CDR3, as DNA: TGCAGTGCCCTCGACAGGTCGCAGGAGACCCAGTACTTC.

DNA of the CDR3: TGTGCCAGCAGCCCAGTTCACGCTAATGAAAAACTGTTTTTT. Its protein is CASSPVHANEKLFF. The chain couples TRBV7-8 to TRBJ1-4; no clear D. The V gene's germline CDR1 is SGHVS and CDR2 FQNEAQ. The length of the CDR3 is 14 residues. V lost 5 bases and J 3 bases, leaving 10 bases between the germline ends.